A single T cell receptor (beta chain) is shown here with its context. The record originates from a study of blood T cell repertoires in COVID-19. On the study more broadly: There were acute and convalescent COVID-19 samples, and they came from the United States, Italy and Spain. T cells, B-cell-depleted T cells, or PBMCs supplied cDNA or gDNA.

Per the authors' pipeline: Estimates of nucleated cell counts were drawn from the amplification of reference gene primers. Clones were sequenced by immunoSEQ multiplex PCR, and TCRdb holds only the in-frame ones, with some missing. The D gene and trimming were derived from the DNA, and the V and J assignments and clone size from that table. The profile covers about 100,000 clones, with roughly 85% appearing a single time and around 29% taken by the ten largest. V lost 1 base, J lost 3 bases, and 8 bases stayed unmatched. The CDR3 has 16 amino acids. Germline V lookup: CDR1 SGHRS, CDR2 YFSETQ. The specimen sequenced was peripheral blood. The chain joins TRBV5-1 to TRBJ2-7; TRBD2 matches at 9 bases. The clonotype was recovered from a man in his 70s with active or convalescent COVID-19. CDR3 DNA sequence: TGCGCCAGCAGCTTGCGAGGCGGGAGGGACTTCTACGAGCAGTACTTC. Protein product: CASSLRGGRDFYEQYF.